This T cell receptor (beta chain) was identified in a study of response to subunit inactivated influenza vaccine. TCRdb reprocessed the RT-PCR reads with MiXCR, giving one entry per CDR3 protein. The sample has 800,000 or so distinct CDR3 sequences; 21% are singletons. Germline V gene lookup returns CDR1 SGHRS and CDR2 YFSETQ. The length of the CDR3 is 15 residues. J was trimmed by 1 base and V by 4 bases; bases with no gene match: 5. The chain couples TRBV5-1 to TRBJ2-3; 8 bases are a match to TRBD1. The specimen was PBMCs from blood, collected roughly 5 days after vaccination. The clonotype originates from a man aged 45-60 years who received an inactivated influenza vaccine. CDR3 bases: TGCGCCAGCAGCACGGACAGGGACCGCACAGATACGCAGTATTTT. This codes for CASSTDRDRTDTQYF.